This T cell receptor (beta chain) was profiled in a study of T cell responses to AZD1222 COVID-19 vaccine. Broader study findings: None of the repertoires were sampled until the peak T cell response had passed. Spike-wide coverage was observed for vaccine-associated CD4 TCRs, with dominant responses at 160-218 and 743-854.

Details on this clone: Its antigen remains unknown.

The table came from immunoSEQ multiplex PCR; TCRdb's copy has only in-frame clones and leaves some out. The sample lists more than 95,000 clones, more than 70% occurring once. The starting material was peripheral blood, obtained on day 0 of AZD1222 vaccination. The clonotype comes from an adult in good health.

CDR3 sequence (DNA): TGTGCCAGCAGTGAAGCGGACACAGATACGCAGTATTTT. Residues: CASSEADTDTQYF. The rearrangement links TRBV6-4 to TRBJ2-3; D is perhaps TRBD2 (5 bases). V shed 3 bases and J shed 2 bases, with 6 bases lying between them. This CDR3 has 13 amino acids. Germline V gives CDR1 MRHNA, CDR2 SNTAGT.